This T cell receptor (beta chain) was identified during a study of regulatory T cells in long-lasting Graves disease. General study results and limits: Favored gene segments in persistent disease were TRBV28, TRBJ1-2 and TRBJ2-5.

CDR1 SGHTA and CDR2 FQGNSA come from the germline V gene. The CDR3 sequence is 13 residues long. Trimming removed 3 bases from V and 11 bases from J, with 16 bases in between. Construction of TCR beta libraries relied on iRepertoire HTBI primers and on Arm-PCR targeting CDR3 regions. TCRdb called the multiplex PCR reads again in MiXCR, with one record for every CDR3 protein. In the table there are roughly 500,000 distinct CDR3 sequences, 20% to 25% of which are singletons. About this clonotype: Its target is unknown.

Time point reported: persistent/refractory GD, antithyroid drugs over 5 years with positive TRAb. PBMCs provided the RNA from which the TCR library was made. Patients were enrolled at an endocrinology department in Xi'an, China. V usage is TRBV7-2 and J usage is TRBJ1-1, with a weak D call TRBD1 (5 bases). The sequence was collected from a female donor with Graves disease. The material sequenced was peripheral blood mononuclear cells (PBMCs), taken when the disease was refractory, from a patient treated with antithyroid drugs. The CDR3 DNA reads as TGTGCCAGCAGCTTGGCAGCCAGGGAGCAGGCTTTCTTT. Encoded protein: CASSLAAREQAFF.